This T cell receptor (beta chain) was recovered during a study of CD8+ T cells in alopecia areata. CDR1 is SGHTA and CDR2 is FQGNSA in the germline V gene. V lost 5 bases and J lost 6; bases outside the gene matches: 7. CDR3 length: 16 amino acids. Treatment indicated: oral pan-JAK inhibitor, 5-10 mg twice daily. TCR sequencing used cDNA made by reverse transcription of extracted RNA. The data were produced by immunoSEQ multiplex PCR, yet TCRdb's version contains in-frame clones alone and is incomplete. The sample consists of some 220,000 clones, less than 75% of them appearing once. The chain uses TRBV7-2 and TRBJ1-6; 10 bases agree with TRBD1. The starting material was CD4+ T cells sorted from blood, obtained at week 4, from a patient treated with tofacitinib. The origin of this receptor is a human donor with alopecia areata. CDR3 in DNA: TGTGCCAGCAGCACGGGACAGGGGCAGGGTAATTCACCCCTCCACTTT. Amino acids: CASSTGQGQGNSPLHF.